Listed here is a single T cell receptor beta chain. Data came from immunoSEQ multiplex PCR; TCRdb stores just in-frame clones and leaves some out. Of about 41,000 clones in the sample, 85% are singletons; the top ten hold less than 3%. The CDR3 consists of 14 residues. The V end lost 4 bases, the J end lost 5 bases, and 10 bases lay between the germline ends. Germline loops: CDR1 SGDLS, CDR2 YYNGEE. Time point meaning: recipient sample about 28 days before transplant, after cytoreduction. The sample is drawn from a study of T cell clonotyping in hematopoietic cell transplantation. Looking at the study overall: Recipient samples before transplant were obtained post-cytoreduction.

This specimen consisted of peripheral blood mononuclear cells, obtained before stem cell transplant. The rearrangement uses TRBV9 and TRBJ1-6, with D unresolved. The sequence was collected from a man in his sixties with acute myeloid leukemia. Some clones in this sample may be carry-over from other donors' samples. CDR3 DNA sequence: TGTGCCAGCAGCAACCGGGCCAATAATTCACCCCTCCACTTT. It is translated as CASSNRANNSPLHF.